The rows below give T cell receptor beta chains drawn from one sample of a study of blood T cell repertoires in COVID-19. Produced via immunoSEQ multiplex PCR; TCRdb's table is partial and in-frame only. The profile shows 300,000 to 450,000 clones, more than 70% of them singletons. Sequenced sample: PBMCs or T cells enriched from blood (not recorded which). The receptors originated from a man aged 25-40 years who had recovered from COVID-19. CDR3s include the opening cysteine and the closing phenylalanine or tryptophan. The D gene is left open where the match is weak. Only some rows state a clone size, as once, few, many or a class for expanded clones.

size: -
D: TRBD1
J: TRBJ2-2
V: TRBV12-5
DNA: TGTGCTAGTGGCCGAGGACAGGGTAACACCGGGGAGCTGTTTTTT
CDR3: CASGRGQGNTGELFF

size: -
D: TRBD2
J: TRBJ2-1
V: TRBV5-1
DNA: TGCGCCAGCGGGCGCGGGAGCTCCTACAATGAGCAGTTCTTC
CDR3: CASGRGSSYNEQFF

size: -
D: TRBD1
J: TRBJ2-7
V: TRBV2
DNA: TGTGCCAGCAGTGCGGACAGGGGGCCCTACGAGCAGTACTTC
CDR3: CASSADRGPYEQYF

size: -
D: TRBD1
J: TRBJ1-3
V: TRBV2
DNA: TGTGCCACGGGACAGGGGCTATTCTCTGGAAACACCATATATTTT
CDR3: CATGQGLFSGNTIYF

size: -
D: -
J: TRBJ2-1
V: TRBV6-2/TRBV6-3
DNA: TGTGCCAGCAGCGCACAGGGTCATGAGCAGTTCTTC
CDR3: CASSAQGHEQFF

size: -
D: TRBD1
J: TRBJ2-2
V: TRBV5-4
DNA: TGTGCCAGCAGCTTGCTGACAGGGGCGAACACCGGGGAGCTGTTTTTT
CDR3: CASSLLTGANTGELFF

size: -
D: TRBD1
J: TRBJ1-1
V: TRBV27
DNA: TGTGCCAGCAGCCCAAGACTTTACAGGGGCACTGAAGCTTTCTTT
CDR3: CASSPRLYRGTEAFF

size: once
D: -
J: TRBJ2-3
V: TRBV18
DNA: TGTGCCAGCTCACCAGGCGATACGCAGTATTTT
CDR3: CASSPGDTQYF

size: -
D: -
J: TRBJ1-6
V: TRBV2
DNA: TGTGCCAGCAGTGAACAACAGGGAAGTAATTCACCCCTCCACTTT
CDR3: CASSEQQGSNSPLHF

size: -
D: TRBD1
J: TRBJ1-2
V: TRBV5-1
DNA: TGCGCCAGCAGCCCCGGGACAGGGACGGGCTATGGCTACACCTTC
CDR3: CASSPGTGTGYGYTF

size: once
D: -
J: TRBJ2-5
V: TRBV4-2
DNA: TGTGCCAGCAGCCAAGAAGTGGGAGGCCTCCAAGAGACCCAGTACTTC
CDR3: CASSQEVGGLQETQYF

size: -
D: -
J: TRBJ2-5
V: TRBV4-2
DNA: TGTGCCAGCAGCCAAGGGGGGGTAGGGGAAGAGACCCAGTACTTC
CDR3: CASSQGGVGEETQYF

size: -
D: TRBD2
J: TRBJ2-5
V: TRBV25-1
DNA: TGTGCCAGCAGTGACCCCGGAGTAGCGGGGGCCCAAGAGACCCAGTACTTC
CDR3: CASSDPGVAGAQETQYF

size: -
D: TRBD1
J: TRBJ2-2
V: TRBV9
DNA: TGTGCCAGCAGCTTTCCGACAGGGACCGGGGAGCTGTTTTTT
CDR3: CASSFPTGTGELFF

size: -
D: -
J: TRBJ1-1
V: TRBV29-1
DNA: TGCAGCGTGTACAGGACAGCCCTTGGAGCTTTCTTT
CDR3: CSVYRTALGAFF

size: -
D: -
J: TRBJ1-2
V: TRBV10-2
DNA: TGCGCCAGCAGTGAGTCGGGGGGGGCGGCAGGCGGCTACACCTTC
CDR3: CASSESGGAAGGYTF

size: once
D: -
J: TRBJ2-3
V: TRBV5-4
DNA: TGTGCCAGCAGCTACGGGACAGATACGCAGTATTTT
CDR3: CASSYGTDTQYF

size: -
D: TRBD1
J: TRBJ1-1
V: TRBV2
DNA: TGTGCCAGCAGCCGGGACAGGGCTCTTACTGAAGCTTTCTTT
CDR3: CASSRDRALTEAFF

size: -
D: -
J: TRBJ1-3
V: TRBV30
DNA: TGTGCCTGGGGGACTTTGAACACCATATATTTT
CDR3: CAWGTLNTIYF

size: -
D: TRBD2
J: TRBJ2-2
V: TRBV18
DNA: TGTGCCAGCTCAGTCGGGACTAGCGGCACCGGGGAGCTGTTTTTT
CDR3: CASSVGTSGTGELFF

size: -
D: -
J: TRBJ1-3
V: TRBV4-1
DNA: TGCGCCAGCAGCCAAGGTCAGGGCTCTGGAAACACCATATATTTT
CDR3: CASSQGQGSGNTIYF

size: once
D: TRBD1
J: TRBJ1-5
V: TRBV7-9
DNA: TGTGCCAGCAGCTCACAGGGGGTAAATCAGCCCCAGCATTTT
CDR3: CASSSQGVNQPQHF

size: few
D: -
J: TRBJ1-2
V: TRBV30
DNA: TGTGCCTTGGAGTCTGGCCGGGGAGGCTATGGCTACACCTTC
CDR3: CALESGRGGYGYTF

size: few
D: TRBD1
J: TRBJ2-2
V: TRBV19
DNA: TGTGCCAGTACCTCAGGGGGCGCCGGCACCGGGGAGCTGTTTTTT
CDR3: CASTSGGAGTGELFF

size: -
D: -
J: TRBJ1-2
V: TRBV6-5
DNA: TGTGCCAGCAGTTACCCAGGGGACTATGGCTACACCTTC
CDR3: CASSYPGDYGYTF

size: -
D: TRBD1
J: TRBJ2-2
V: TRBV4-1
DNA: TGCGCCAGCAGCCCTAGGATTCCGGGACAGGGAGCCGGGGAGCTGTTTTTT
CDR3: CASSPRIPGQGAGELFF

size: -
D: -
J: TRBJ1-5
V: TRBV7-8
DNA: TGTGCCAGCAGCTTAGCGTCTCTTAGGGTGGGGGGAAATCAGCCCCAGCATTTT
CDR3: CASSLASLRVGGNQPQHF